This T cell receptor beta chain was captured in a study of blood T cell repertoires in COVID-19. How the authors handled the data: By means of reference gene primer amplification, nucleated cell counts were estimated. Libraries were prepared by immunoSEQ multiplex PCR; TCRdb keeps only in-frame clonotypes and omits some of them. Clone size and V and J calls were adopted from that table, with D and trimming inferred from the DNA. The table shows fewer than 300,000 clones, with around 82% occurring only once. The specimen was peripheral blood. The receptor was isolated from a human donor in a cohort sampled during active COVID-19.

The CDR3 protein is CASSLVSGSNSPLHF. For the CDR3, the DNA is TGCGCCAGCAGCTTGGTGTCAGGGTCTAATTCACCCCTCCACTTT. The rearrangement uses TRBV5-1 and TRBJ1-6; D is possibly TRBD1 (5 bases). This CDR3 spans 15 amino acids. Trimming took off 0 bases at V and 6 bases at J, with 10 bases between the two ends. In germline, CDR1 is SGHRS, CDR2 YFSETQ.